This TCR beta chain was obtained from a study of identifying expanded T cells in peripheral blood. The data were produced by immunoSEQ multiplex PCR, yet TCRdb's version contains in-frame clones alone and is incomplete. The sample includes about 97,000 clones, about 87% of them seen just once. No infections or other immune events were documented during collection. Comment on this clone: The antigen is not known.

The CDR3 sequence is 14 residues long. The V gene's germline CDR1 is SEHNR and CDR2 FQNEAQ (reference sequence). V gave up 1 base and J gave up 0 bases, with 6 bases separating them. Study-level points and caveats: Variance in clone template counts between approximately 2-week samples significantly increased with total template count across all healthy donors. Differentially abundant clones: around 1.2 between replicates, 16.4 at around 15 days, less than 20 at four.

The V gene is TRBV7-9, the J gene TRBJ1-1; no definite D call. Sequencing was carried out using blood. The sequence was obtained from a person aged 18 to 70 in good health. CDR3 nucleotide sequence: TGTGCCAGCAGCTTAGGTTCAGTGAACACTGAAGCTTTCTTT. Translation: CASSLGSVNTEAFF.